This paragraph reports one T cell receptor (beta chain). Its antigen remains unknown. This sample is part of a study of CD8+ T cells in alopecia areata. Whole-study context: Patients received oral tofacitinib, 5 to 10 mg twice daily, for moderate-to-severe alopecia areata. Treatment ran 6 to 18 months, with 6 months of follow-up afterward. Overall study findings and caveats: Mice gave a clearer picture of TCR sharing than patients did, possibly for HLA-related reasons.

The germline gives CDR1 MNHNS, CDR2 SASEGT. This CDR3 spans 13 amino acids. V was clipped by 7 bases and J by 7 bases, with 14 bases between them. Specimens obtained from alopecia areata patients comprised lesional scalp punch biopsies and peripheral blood. As the sequencing template, cDNA was produced by extracting RNA and reverse transcribing it. TCRdb keeps only in-frame clones here, not all; method: immunoSEQ multiplex PCR. The table shows 65,000 to 70,000 clones, with 50% to 75% occurring only once. This sample comprised CD8+ T cells sorted from blood, obtained at week 0. The sequence was collected from a human donor with alopecia areata. The V gene is TRBV6-1, the J gene TRBJ1-5; D gene unclear. For the CDR3, the DNA is TGTGCCAGCAAACGGGGTTTCTTCCAGCCCCAGCATTTT. Residues: CASKRGFFQPQHF.